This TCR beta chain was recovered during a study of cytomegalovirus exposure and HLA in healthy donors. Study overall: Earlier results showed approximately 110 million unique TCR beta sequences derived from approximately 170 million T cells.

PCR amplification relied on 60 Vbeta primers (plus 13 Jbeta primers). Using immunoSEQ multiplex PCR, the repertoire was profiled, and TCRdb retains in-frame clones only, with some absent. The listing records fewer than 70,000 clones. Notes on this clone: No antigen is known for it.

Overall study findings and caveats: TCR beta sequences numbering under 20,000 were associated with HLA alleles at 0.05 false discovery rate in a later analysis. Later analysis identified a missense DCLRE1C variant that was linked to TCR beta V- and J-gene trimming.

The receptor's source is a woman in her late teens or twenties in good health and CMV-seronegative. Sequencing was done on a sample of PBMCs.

This CDR3 is CARPPEGLSEAFF. The CDR3 DNA reads as TGTGCCAGGCCTCCCGAGGGACTTTCTGAAGCTTTCTTT. The genes are TRBV7-3 and TRBJ1-1; tentatively, D is TRBD1 (5 bases). CDR3 length equals 13 residues. Trimming pared 9 bases from V and 6 bases from J, leaving 17 bases between. Germline V lookup: CDR1 SGHTA, CDR2 FQGTGA.